Each of the 16 T cell receptor beta chains below was sequenced from the same sample in a study of long-term antiretroviral therapy in people with HIV. The run of the v3.0 immunoSEQ assay was at survey level. The assay was immunoSEQ multiplex PCR, and TCRdb's table has in-frame clones only and misses some. The sample lists about 12,000 clones; 75% to 85% were seen once. The input for sequencing was unsorted PBMCs, taken 3.4 years after starting antiretroviral therapy. These receptors came from a man in his forties with HIV.

The chain has TRBV6-4 and TRBJ2-5; D ambiguous. Germline assignment: CDR1 MRHNA and CDR2 SNTAGT. Trimming removed 6 bases at V and 3 bases at J, with 11 bases between. This CDR3 has 13 amino acids. The DNA for the CDR3 is TGTGCCAGCAGCCCCAACGAAAAAGAGACCCAGTACTTC. Translated: CASSPNEKETQYF.

This clone was counted a single time. V and J are TRBV4-3 and TRBJ2-7, with D perhaps matching TRBD2 (5 bases). CDR1 is LGHNA and CDR2 is YSLEER in the germline V gene. Deletions cut 4 bases from V and 3 bases from J, with 16 bases between. There are 15 residues in the CDR3. CDR3 nucleotides: TGCGCCAGCAGCCGAGCAGCGGATGCCCTCTACGAGCAGTACTTC. This translates into CASSRAADALYEQYF.

CDR3 DNA sequence: TGTGCCAGCAGCTCACCCCCTAACTCTGGAAACACCATATATTTT. This gives the protein CASSSPPNSGNTIYF. The V and J genes are TRBV7-9 and TRBJ1-3, with no clear D. Germline V lookup: CDR1 SEHNR, CDR2 FQNEAQ (reference sequence). V shed 4 bases and J shed 0 bases, with 10 bases lying between them. The CDR3 length is 15 residues.

This clone showed up just once. V usage is TRBV7-8 and J usage is TRBJ2-7, with D unclear. Trimming shortened V by 5 bases and J by 9 bases, and 14 bases separated the two germline ends. The CDR3 sequence is 12 residues long. Germline V gives CDR1 SGHVS, CDR2 FQNEAQ. The CDR3 region is CASSRTFPGQYF. The CDR3 bases are TGTGCCAGCAGCCGCACGTTCCCGGGGCAGTACTTC.

V and J are TRBV30 and TRBJ2-1; D not certain. Trimming removed 0 bases from V and 5 bases from J, with 8 bases in between. Germline V lookup: CDR1 GTSNPN, CDR2 SVGIG (reference sequence). The CDR3 consists of 13 residues. CDR3 amino acids: CAWSVLRNNEQFF. The CDR3 nucleotides read TGTGCCTGGAGTGTACTCCGCAACAATGAGCAGTTCTTC.

The J gene is TRBJ2-1, the V gene TRBV5-4, with D perhaps TRBD2 (5 bases). CDR1 is SGHNT and CDR2 is YYREEE in the germline V gene (reference sequence). The V gene lost 0 bases and the J gene lost 6 bases, with 7 bases spanning the gap. The CDR3 has 13 residues. The CDR3 nucleotides are TGTGCCAGCAGCTTGGCCAGCGGCAATGAGCAGTTCTTC. Its translation is CASSLASGNEQFF.

The chain recombines TRBV5-6 with TRBJ2-5, with D uncertain. Germline CDR1 is SGHDT and CDR2 is YYEEEE. The CDR3 runs to 16 residues. The V and J ends lost 3 bases and 4 bases respectively, with 19 bases between them. CDR3 residues: CASSYKEISLGETQYF. In nucleotides, the CDR3 is TGTGCCAGCAGCTACAAGGAGATATCCTTAGGAGAGACCCAGTACTTC.

The sample holds one count of this clone. This chain connects TRBV11-1 to TRBJ1-1; TRBD1 matches at 10 bases. The CDR3 has 17 amino acids. Unmatched junction bases numbered 10, after V lost 5 bases and J lost 1 base. Per the germline V gene, CDR1 is SGHAT and CDR2 is FQDESV (reference sequence). CDR3 DNA: TGTGCCAGCAGCCTGACAGGGGGCCGGTTAGGGAACACTGAAGCTTTCTTT. Protein product: CASSLTGGRLGNTEAFF.

V and J are TRBV6-5 and TRBJ2-7, with a tentative D call TRBD2 (6 bases). The CDR3 consists of 14 residues. V was clipped by 2 bases and J by 1 base, with 9 bases between them. Germline V CDR1 and CDR2: MNHEY, SVGAGI. The CDR3 here is CASSYREESYEQYF. CDR3 DNA: TGTGCCAGCAGTTACAGGGAGGAGTCCTACGAGCAGTACTTC.

The gene calls are TRBV14 and TRBJ2-7; D gene ambiguous. V was shortened by 4 bases and J by 6 bases, with 19 bases between the two germline ends. Germline loops: CDR1 SGHDN, CDR2 FVKESK. This CDR3 region has 15 residues. CDR3 DNA sequence: TGTGCCAGCAGCCGACCAGGCCCATTAACGGGCGAGCAGTACTTC. Protein: CASSRPGPLTGEQYF.

The chain combines TRBV5-4 with TRBJ1-3; D remains ambiguous. Trimming stripped 0 bases from V and 0 bases from J, with 4 bases between. Germline V gene lookup returns CDR1 SGHNT and CDR2 YYREEE (reference sequence). The length of the CDR3 is 14 residues. The CDR3 protein is CASSLDLSGNTIYF. CDR3 nucleotides: TGTGCCAGCAGCTTGGACCTCTCTGGAAACACCATATATTTT.

This clone has only one observation. CDR3 in DNA: TGCAGCGTTGGAGAAAGCTCCTACAATGAGCAGTTCTTC. This translates into CSVGESSYNEQFF. This rearrangement joins TRBV29-1 to TRBJ2-1; unclear D gene. CDR1 and CDR2 (germline): SQVTM, ANQGSEA. CDR3 length: 13 residues. V lost 4 bases and J 0 bases, leaving 7 bases between the germline ends.

V is TRBV6-5 and J is TRBJ2-3; a possible D gene is TRBD2 (5 bases). The germline V and J ends were trimmed by 4 bases and 4 bases, with 9 bases remaining between them. The germline V gene encodes CDR1 MNHEY and CDR2 SVGAGI. This CDR3 region has 13 residues. The CDR3 DNA sequence: TGTGCCAGCAGTTCGACTACTCCAGATACGCAGTATTTT. Protein: CASSSTTPDTQYF.

A word on this clone: Other DNA variants within this sample encode the same CDR3. The V call is TRBV11-3, the J call TRBJ1-3; 9 bases are shared with TRBD1. Looked up from germline, CDR1 is SGHNT and CDR2 is YENEEA. The junction had 4 bases not matched to a gene; V was cut back by 5 bases and J by 2 bases. The CDR3 has 15 amino acids. The CDR3 is CASSPGQGPGNTIYF. CDR3 bases: TGTGCCAGCAGCCCGGGACAGGGCCCTGGAAACACCATATATTTT.

CDR3 in amino acids: CSVSKGAPFYEQYF. Written as DNA, the CDR3 is TGCAGCGTTTCTAAGGGGGCGCCGTTTTACGAGCAGTACTTC. The chain is built from TRBV29-1 and TRBJ2-7, with TRBD1 identical over 7 bases. Germline CDR1 is SQVTM and CDR2 is ANQGSEA. With 5 bases clipped from V and 4 bases from J, the junction kept 11 bases outside the gene matches. This CDR3 spans 14 amino acids.

The CDR3 nucleotides read TGTACCGGTCCGCGGGAGGGGGGCACAGATACGCAGTATTTT. It specifies CTGPREGGTDTQYF. V is TRBV30 and J is TRBJ2-3, with 9 bases that match TRBD2. The germline V gene has CDR1 GTSNPN and CDR2 SVGIG (reference sequence). This CDR3 spans 14 amino acids.